This note documents a single T cell receptor beta chain sequence. This clonotype is judged medium-sized (0.01 to 0.1%). Which antigen it targets is not known. The sample holds no much larger clone one base away, and base qualities are not on file. TCRalpha and TCRbeta libraries were amplified in separate semi-nested PCR reactions using Advantage 2 and reverse primers located in the TRAC or TRBC constant regions. The amount of total RNA going into first-strand cDNA synthesis ranged between about 3 and 500 ng. TCR cDNA libraries were generated by 5'-RACE using the SMARTer PCR cDNA Synthesis kit, with a poly-dT primer for first-strand synthesis. Semi-nested constant-region reverse primers carried 5-nucleotide sample-specific barcodes, and products were cleaned with the Zymo DNA Clean and Concentrator-5 kit. Up to ten barcoded samples were pooled, ligated to Illumina adaptors and sequenced on an Illumina MiSeq as 2 x 150 bp paired-end reads. For the original study's pipeline: After demultiplexing, reads were aligned with BLAT to a custom library containing all human TRAV, TRAJ, TRBV, TRBD and TRBJ combinations from IMGT. The best BLAT hits were picked using pslCDnaFilter (-maxAligns=1, -ignoreIntrons), and custom Perl scripts were used to calculate clonotype frequencies. TCRdb itself trimmed the public reads at Q25 with fastp, ran MiXCR and retained productive beta chains. Each entry is one CDR3 protein sequence, shown with its most common DNA and genes. These V and J calls are TCRdb output, not the study's own analysis. The sample yields about 8,500 distinct CDR3 sequences; around 20% were counted once. Around 1.4% of the sample is taken by the ten largest.

This entry comes from a study of T cells generated in artificial thymic organoids (dated by TCRdb to about 2017). The study in broad terms: In some experiments, thymic T cells were further FACS-purified to deplete CD4 immature single positive or double positive precursors. Displayed repertoire sequencing data were described as representative of three independent experiments. The study compared TCR alpha and beta CDR3 repertoires of CD8 single positive T cells derived from in vitro artificial thymic organoids with the repertoires of thymic and peripheral blood naive CD8 T cells.

Trimmed from V: 5 bases; trimmed from J: 3 bases; junction bases lacking a gene match: 6. The CDR3 runs 14 amino acids, cysteine and phenylalanine included. The read is trimmed to its CDR3 DNA, 42 bases read in frame from base 1. CDR1 and CDR2 were assigned from the germline V gene as MDHEN and SYDVKM. The study at large found these results: CD8 single positive T cells derived from organoids showed physiological TCR clonotype diversity comparable to the diversity seen in thymic and blood naive CD8 T cells.

Enrichment of primary CD8+ T cells was done with magnetic beads from the Miltenyi CD8+ T cell Isolation Kit. Before RNA extraction, CD3+TCRalphabeta+CD8 single positive T cells from both organoids and thymus were sorted by FACS. For each sample, total RNA was purified from roughly 40,000 to 200,000 sorted cells using the RNeasy Micro kit, and RNA quality was assessed on an Agilent RNA 6000 Nano chip. Thymic fragments were dissected, disrupted by pipetting and passed through a 70 um strainer to release thymocytes. The chain was built from TRBV28 and TRBJ1-1, and 7 bases in between align with TRBD1. The sequencing sample was made of naive CD8+ T cells from the thymus. The sample's cell subset or site label, in plain terms: CD3+TCRalphabeta+CD8SP T cells; for blood, CD45RO-CCR7+ naive CD8+ T cells. The sequence derives from a human donor who gave cord blood stem cells for thymic organoid culture, a cardiac surgery patient who gave postnatal thymus, or a blood donor (not recorded which). The sequence in DNA is TGTGCCAGCAGTCCGGGACAGCTATACACTGAAGCTTTCTTT. This translates into CASSPGQLYTEAFF.